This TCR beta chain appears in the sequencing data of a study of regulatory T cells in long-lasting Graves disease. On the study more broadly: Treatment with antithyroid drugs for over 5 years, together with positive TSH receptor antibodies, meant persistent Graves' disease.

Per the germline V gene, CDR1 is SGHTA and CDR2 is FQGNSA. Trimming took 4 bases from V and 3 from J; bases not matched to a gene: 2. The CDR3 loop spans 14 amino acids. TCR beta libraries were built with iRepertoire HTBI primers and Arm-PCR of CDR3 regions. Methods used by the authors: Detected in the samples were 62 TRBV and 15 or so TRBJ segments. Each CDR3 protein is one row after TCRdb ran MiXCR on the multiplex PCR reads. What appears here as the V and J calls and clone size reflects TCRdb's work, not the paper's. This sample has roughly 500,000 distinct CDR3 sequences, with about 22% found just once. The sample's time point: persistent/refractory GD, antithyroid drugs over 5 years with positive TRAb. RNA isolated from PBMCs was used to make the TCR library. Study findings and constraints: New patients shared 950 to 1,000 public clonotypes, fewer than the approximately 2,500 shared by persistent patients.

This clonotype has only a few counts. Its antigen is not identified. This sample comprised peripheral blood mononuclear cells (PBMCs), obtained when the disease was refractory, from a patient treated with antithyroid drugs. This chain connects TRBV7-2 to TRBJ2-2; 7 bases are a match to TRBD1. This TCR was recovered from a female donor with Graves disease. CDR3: CASSWGQYTGELFF. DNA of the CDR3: TGTGCCAGCAGCTGGGGACAGTACACCGGGGAGCTGTTTTTT.